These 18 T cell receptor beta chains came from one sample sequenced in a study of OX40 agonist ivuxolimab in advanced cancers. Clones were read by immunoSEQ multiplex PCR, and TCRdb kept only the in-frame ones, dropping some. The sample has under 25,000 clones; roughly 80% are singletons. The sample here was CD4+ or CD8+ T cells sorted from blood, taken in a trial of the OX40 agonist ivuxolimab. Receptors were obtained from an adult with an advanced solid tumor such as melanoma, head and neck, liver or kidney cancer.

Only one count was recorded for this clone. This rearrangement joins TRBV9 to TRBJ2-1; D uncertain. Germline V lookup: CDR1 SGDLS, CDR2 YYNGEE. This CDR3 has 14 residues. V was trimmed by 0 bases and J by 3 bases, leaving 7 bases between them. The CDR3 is CASSVVGSYNEQFF. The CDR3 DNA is TGTGCCAGCAGCGTAGTCGGCAGCTACAATGAGCAGTTCTTC.

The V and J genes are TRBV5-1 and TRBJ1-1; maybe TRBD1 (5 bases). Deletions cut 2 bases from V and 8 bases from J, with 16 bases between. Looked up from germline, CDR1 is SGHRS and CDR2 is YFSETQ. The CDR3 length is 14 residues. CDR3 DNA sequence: TGCGCCAGCAGCTTCTTCCAGGGAGGGAAAGAAGCTTTCTTT. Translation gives CASSFFQGGKEAFF.

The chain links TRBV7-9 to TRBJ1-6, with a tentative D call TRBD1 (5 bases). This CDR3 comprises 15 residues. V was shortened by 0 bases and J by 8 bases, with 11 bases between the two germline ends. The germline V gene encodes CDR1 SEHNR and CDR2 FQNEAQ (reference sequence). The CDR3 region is CASSLAGPLDSPLHF. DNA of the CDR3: TGTGCCAGCAGCTTAGCGGGACCCTTAGATTCACCCCTCCACTTT.

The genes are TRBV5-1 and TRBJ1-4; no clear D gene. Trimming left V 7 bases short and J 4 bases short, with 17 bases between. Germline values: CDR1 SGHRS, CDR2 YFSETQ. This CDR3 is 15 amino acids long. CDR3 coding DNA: TGCGCCAGCGGGCACGTTGGTGCCTTTAATGAAAAACTGTTTTTT. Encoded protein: CASGHVGAFNEKLFF.

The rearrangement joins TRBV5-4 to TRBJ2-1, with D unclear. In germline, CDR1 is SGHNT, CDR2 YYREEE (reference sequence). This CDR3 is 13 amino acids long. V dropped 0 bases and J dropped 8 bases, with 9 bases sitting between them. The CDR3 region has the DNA TGTGCCAGCAGCTTGGGGCAGATGGATGAGCAGTTCTTC. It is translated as CASSLGQMDEQFF.

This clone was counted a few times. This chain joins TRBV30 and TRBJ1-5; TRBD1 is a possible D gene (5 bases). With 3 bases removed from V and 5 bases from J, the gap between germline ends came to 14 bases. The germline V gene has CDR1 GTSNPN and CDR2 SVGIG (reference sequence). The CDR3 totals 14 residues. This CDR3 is CAWSAVGGYQPQHF. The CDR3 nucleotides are TGTGCCTGGAGCGCGGTTGGGGGATATCAGCCCCAGCATTTT.

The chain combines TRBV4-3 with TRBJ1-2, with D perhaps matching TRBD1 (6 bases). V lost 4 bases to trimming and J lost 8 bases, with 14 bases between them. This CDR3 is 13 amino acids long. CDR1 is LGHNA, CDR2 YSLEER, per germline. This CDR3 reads CASSRDRHHGYTF. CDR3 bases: TGCGCCAGCAGCCGTGACAGGCATCACGGCTACACCTTC.

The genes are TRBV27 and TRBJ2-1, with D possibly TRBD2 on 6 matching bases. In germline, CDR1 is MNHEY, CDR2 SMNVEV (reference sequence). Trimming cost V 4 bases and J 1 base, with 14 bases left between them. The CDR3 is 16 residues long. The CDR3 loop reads CASSSRPGESYNEQFF. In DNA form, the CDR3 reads TGTGCCAGCAGTTCCCGCCCGGGGGAGTCCTACAATGAGCAGTTCTTC.

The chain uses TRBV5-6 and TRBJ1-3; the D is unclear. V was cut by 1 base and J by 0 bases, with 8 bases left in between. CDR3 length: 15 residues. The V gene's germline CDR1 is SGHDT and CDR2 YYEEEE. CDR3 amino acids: CASSLLVDSGNTIYF. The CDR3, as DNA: TGTGCCAGCAGCTTGTTGGTTGACTCTGGAAACACCATATATTTT.

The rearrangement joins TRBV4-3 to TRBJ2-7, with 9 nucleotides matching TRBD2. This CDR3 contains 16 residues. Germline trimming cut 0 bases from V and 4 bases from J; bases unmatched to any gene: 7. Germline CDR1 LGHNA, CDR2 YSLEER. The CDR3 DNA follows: TGCGCCAGCAGCCAAGATCTAACAGCGGGGGGATACGAGCAGTACTTC. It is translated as CASSQDLTAGGYEQYF.

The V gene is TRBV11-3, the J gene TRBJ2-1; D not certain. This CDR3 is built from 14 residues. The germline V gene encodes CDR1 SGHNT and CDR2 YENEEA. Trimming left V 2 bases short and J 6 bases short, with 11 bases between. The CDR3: CASSLYENSNEQFF. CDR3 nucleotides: TGTGCCAGCAGCTTATATGAGAATTCCAATGAGCAGTTCTTC.

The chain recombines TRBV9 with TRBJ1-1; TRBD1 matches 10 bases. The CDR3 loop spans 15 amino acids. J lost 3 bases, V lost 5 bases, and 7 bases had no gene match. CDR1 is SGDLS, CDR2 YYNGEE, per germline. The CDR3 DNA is TGTGCCAGCAGTGACCCGACAGGGGGCTACACTGAAGCTTTCTTT. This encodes CASSDPTGGYTEAFF.

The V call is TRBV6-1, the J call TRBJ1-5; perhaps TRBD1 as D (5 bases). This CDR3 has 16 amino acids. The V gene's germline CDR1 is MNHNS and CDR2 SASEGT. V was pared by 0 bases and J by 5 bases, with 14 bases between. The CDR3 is CASSEAGYGAHQPQHF. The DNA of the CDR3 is TGTGCCAGCAGTGAAGCCGGTTACGGGGCCCATCAGCCCCAGCATTTT.

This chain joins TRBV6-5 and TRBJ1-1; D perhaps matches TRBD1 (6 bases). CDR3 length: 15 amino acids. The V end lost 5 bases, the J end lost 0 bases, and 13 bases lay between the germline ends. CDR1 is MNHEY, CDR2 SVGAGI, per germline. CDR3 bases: TGTGCCAGCAGTCCCGGACAGTACATGAACACTGAAGCTTTCTTT. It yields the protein CASSPGQYMNTEAFF.

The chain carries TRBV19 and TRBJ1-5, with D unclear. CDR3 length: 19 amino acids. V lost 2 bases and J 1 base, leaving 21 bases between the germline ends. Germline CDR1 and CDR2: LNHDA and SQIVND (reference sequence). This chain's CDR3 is CASSIKWYTAEGSNQPQHF. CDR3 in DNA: TGTGCCAGTAGTATAAAATGGTATACGGCAGAGGGCAGCAATCAGCCCCAGCATTTT.

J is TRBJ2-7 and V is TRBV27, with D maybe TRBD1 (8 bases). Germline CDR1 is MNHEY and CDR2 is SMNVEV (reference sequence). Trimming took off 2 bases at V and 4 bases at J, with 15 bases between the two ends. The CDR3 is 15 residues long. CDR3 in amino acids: CASSLAAGQVYEQYF. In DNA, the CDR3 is TGTGCCAGCAGTTTAGCAGCGGGACAGGTTTACGAGCAGTACTTC.

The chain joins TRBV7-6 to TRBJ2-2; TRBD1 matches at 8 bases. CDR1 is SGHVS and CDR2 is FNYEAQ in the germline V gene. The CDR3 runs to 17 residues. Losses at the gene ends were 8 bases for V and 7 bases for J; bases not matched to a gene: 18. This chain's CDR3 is CASQNSFGQGTGGELFF. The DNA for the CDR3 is TGTGCCAGCCAAAACTCCTTCGGACAGGGCACGGGCGGGGAGCTGTTTTTT.

CDR3 in DNA: TGTGCCAGCAGCCGGGGACTGACTGTGGATGAGCAGTTCTTC. Its protein product is CASSRGLTVDEQFF. This chain links TRBV7-6 with TRBJ2-1; TRBD2 might be the D (6 bases). The CDR3 runs 14 residues. The germline V and J ends were trimmed by 5 bases and 8 bases, with 16 bases remaining between them. The germline CDR1 and CDR2 sequences are SGHVS and FNYEAQ.